This T cell receptor beta chain is from a study of blood T cell repertoires in COVID-19. Overall study: In each case, the material was cDNA or gDNA derived from T cells, B-cell-depleted T cells, or PBMCs.

V lost 5 bases and J lost 8; bases outside the gene matches: 7. CDR1 SGHAT and CDR2 FQDESV come from the germline V gene (reference sequence). The CDR3 runs to 14 residues. Original processing notes: By means of reference gene primer amplification, nucleated cell counts were estimated. Method: immunoSEQ multiplex PCR; TCRdb's copy keeps in-frame clones and lacks some. V, J and clone size reflect that table, while D and trimming were determined from the DNA. The sample includes 250,000 to 350,000 clones, 65% to 85% of them seen just once. Followed over time, Seattle patients had been enrolled while infection was active.

The chain links TRBV11-1 to TRBJ2-1; TRBD1 aligns across 9 bases. This TCR was recovered from a human donor with COVID-19, enrolled during active disease. The donor label of this sample is uncertain. The sequenced material came from peripheral blood. CDR3 DNA sequence: TGTGCCAGCAGCACCGGGACAGGGATCGATGAGCAGTTCTTC. Amino acid sequence: CASSTGTGIDEQFF.